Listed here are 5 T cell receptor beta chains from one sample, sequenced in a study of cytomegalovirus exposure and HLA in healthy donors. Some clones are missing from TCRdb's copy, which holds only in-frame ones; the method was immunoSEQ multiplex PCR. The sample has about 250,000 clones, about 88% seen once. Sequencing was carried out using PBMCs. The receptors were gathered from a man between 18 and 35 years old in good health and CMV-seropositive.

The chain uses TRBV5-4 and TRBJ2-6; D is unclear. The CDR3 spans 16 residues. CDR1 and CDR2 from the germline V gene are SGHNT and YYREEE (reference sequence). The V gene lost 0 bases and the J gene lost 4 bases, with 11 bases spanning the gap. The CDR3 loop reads CASSLGLTPGANVLTF. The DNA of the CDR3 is TGTGCCAGCAGCTTGGGCTTGACCCCCGGGGCCAACGTCCTGACTTTC.

This CDR3 is CASSLTVYGSYEQYF. For the CDR3, the DNA is TGTGCCAGCAGTTTAACGGTCTACGGTTCCTACGAGCAGTACTTC. The chain recombines TRBV28 with TRBJ2-7; D unresolved. Germline V gene data show CDR1 as MDHEN and CDR2 as SYDVKM. Between the trimmed V and J ends, which lost 2 bases and 1 base, there was a span of 12 bases. The CDR3 runs 15 residues.

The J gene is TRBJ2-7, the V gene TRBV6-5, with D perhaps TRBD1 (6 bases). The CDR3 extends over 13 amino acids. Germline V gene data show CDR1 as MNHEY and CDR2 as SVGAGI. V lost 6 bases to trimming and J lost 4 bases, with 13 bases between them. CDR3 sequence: CASRGHTGYEQYF. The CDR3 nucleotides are TGTGCCAGCAGGGGACACACAGGGTACGAGCAGTACTTC.

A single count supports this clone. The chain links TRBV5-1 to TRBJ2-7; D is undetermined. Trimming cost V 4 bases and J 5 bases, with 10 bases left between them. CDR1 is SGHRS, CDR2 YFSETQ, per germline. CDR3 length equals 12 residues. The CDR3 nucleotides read TGCGCCAGCAGCCGGACCATCAACGAGCAGTACTTC. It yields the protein CASSRTINEQYF. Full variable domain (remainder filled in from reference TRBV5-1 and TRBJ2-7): KAGVTQTPRYLIKTRGQQVTLSCSPISGHRSVSWYQQTPGQGLQFLFEYFSETQRNKGNFPGRFSGRQFSNSRSEMNVSTLELGDSALYLCASSRTINEQYFGPGTRLTVT.

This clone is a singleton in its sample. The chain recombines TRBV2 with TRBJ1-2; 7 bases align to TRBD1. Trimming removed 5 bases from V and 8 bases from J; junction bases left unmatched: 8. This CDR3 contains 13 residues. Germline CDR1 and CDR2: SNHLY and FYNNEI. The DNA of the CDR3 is TGTGCCAGCAGTCTGACCCTGGGACAGGGCTACACCTTC. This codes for CASSLTLGQGYTF.